This T cell receptor beta chain stems from a study of blood T cells in healthy people across ages (dated by TCRdb to between 2015 and 2016). In terms of the full investigation: In model experiments, template switching captured roughly one uniquely barcoded TCR beta cDNA molecule for every two T cells. The study measured age-related changes in TCR beta repertoire diversity using deep sequencing normalized with unique cDNA molecular identifiers. The donors were divided into four age groups: young (average approximately 17 years), middle-aged (over 35), aged (about 61) and long-lived (roughly 86). Donors of different ages were randomly distributed across sequencing lanes to avoid experimental bias. For two donors (one aged 18 to 29 and one aged 80 or older), the study analyzed two additional independent replicas of 1 million unique cDNA reads from the same blood draw.

Overall study outcomes, separate from this receptor: Because the CMV infection status of the donors was unknown, age-related changes in expanded clonotypes may potentially have been confounded. Compared with the aged group, more naive CD4+ T cells, fewer expanded clones and increased TCR diversity were shown by the long-lived group, suggesting age selection. Estimates of total diversity based on one million sequenced T cells were regarded as lower bounds and as underestimates. The percentage of naive T cells measured by flow cytometry correlated strongly with observed TCR beta diversity. Bulk unsorted PBMC profiling prevented conclusive comparison of naive and antigen-experienced compartments. As age increased, observed TCR beta diversity per million T cells dropped in a roughly linear way, and a significant reduction was already evident by age about 36.

Systemically healthy Caucasian individuals from Russia, some 36 in total and aged about 6 to 90 years, were included as donors. Each donor gave 8 to 10 milliliters of peripheral blood, drawn into EDTA-treated Vacutainer tubes. Ficoll-Paque density-gradient centrifugation was used to isolate PBMCs, with at least 7 million per sample. Total RNA, at least 6 micrograms per sample, was extracted from PBMCs with Trizol reagent. The percentages of naive CD45RAhigh/CD27high T cells were determined by flow cytometry on a PBMC aliquot from every donor. Libraries came from 5' RACE. Reads for this sample came from an Illumina HiSeq 2500. The second PCR ran for about 6 to 12 cycles and used a J-beta primer mix along with a sample-barcoded 5' primer. A template-switch 5' adaptor carrying 12 random nucleotides introduced a unique molecular identifier onto each TCR beta cDNA molecule. Each sample yielded at least 3 million CDR3-containing paired-end reads. All of the RNA was converted into first-strand cDNA using the Mint cDNA synthesis kit, with a TRBC-specific oligonucleotide serving as the primer. All cDNA was treated with uracil-DNA glycosylase and then went through a first 18-cycle PCR with the universal primers M1SS and BC2_uni_R. The original pipeline was this. For normalization, 1 million high-quality reads, each with a distinct molecular identifier, were randomly selected from each sample. Reads sharing molecular identifiers were discarded rather than binned into consensus sequences. CDR3 identification, clonotype clustering and error correction used MiTCR with a Q25 quality threshold and the strictest error-elimination algorithm. A nonparametric unseen species model with Euler transformation was used to estimate lower-bound total TCR beta diversity. TCRdb trimmed public reads at Q25 via fastp, called clones via MiXCR and kept in-frame beta chains. Entries are consolidated by CDR3 protein sequence, retaining the most common genes and DNA. The V and J calls here are based on TCRdb, not the publication. Present in this sample are more than 700,000 distinct CDR3 sequences, about 53% of which were seen just once. The ten largest clones capture approximately 41% of the sample.

The table lists this clonotype with a few counts. Its cognate antigen has yet to be identified. No quality values exist for individual bases; no much larger clone is one base distant. The CDR3 goes from the cysteine to the phenylalanine over 13 residues. The retained sequence is limited to the CDR3, 39 bases, with the frame set at the first base. Trimming removed 8 bases from V and 0 bases from J, leaving 11 bases between the germline ends. According to the germline V gene, CDR1 reads MDHEN and CDR2 reads SYDVKM. The sequence was obtained from an older man in good health. The chain is encoded by TRBV28 joined to TRBJ2-7; the D gene is possibly TRBD2, with 6 bases matching. The sample was blood. CDR3 loop: CASCRDSSYEQYF. The bases read TGTGCCAGCTGCCGGGACTCCTCCTACGAGCAGTACTTC.